The 26 T cell receptor beta chains presented below share a single source sample, sequenced in a study of blood T cell repertoires in COVID-19. The protocol was immunoSEQ multiplex PCR, while the TCRdb copy is restricted to in-frame clones and leaves out a portion. The sample contains fewer than 350,000 clones, roughly 90% of which appear only once. The sequenced sample consisted of peripheral blood. The receptors here all came from a woman aged 30 to 39 with COVID-19, enrolled during active disease.

V is TRBV5-6 and J is TRBJ2-1, with no clear D. V shed 0 bases and J shed 0 bases, with 7 bases lying between them. Germline CDR1 is SGHDT and CDR2 is YYEEEE. The CDR3 extends over 15 amino acids. The CDR3 bases are TGTGCCAGCAGCTTGGGAGAGAGCTCCTACAATGAGCAGTTCTTC. Translation gives CASSLGESSYNEQFF.

This sequence joins TRBV13 and TRBJ2-1, with D perhaps matching TRBD2 (5 bases). Trimming took off 2 bases at V and 3 bases at J, with 11 bases between the two ends. Germline V gene data show CDR1 as PRHDT and CDR2 as FYEKMQ (reference sequence). This CDR3 spans 15 amino acids. CDR3 coding DNA: TGTGCCAGCAGCTTAAGGCGGGTAGGCTACAATGAGCAGTTCTTC. Encoded protein: CASSLRRVGYNEQFF.

This clone was counted once. This chain links TRBV27 with TRBJ1-1, with a tentative D call TRBD1 (5 bases). The CDR3 sequence is 16 residues long. Trimming took off 3 bases at V and 4 bases at J, with 18 bases between the two ends. Germline CDR1 reads MNHEY; CDR2 reads SMNVEV (reference sequence). The CDR3 coding sequence is TGTGCCAGCAGTTTCCTATCCGCGGGGGTGGCCACTGAAGCTTTCTTT. As protein: CASSFLSAGVATEAFF.

CDR3 nucleotides: TGTGCCAGTAGTATATTCAGGGAGCCCCAGCATTTT. Its protein product is CASSIFREPQHF. V is TRBV19 and J is TRBJ1-5; a weak D match, TRBD1 (5 bases). Trimming left V 2 bases short and J 8 bases short, with 7 bases between. This CDR3 is built from 12 residues. CDR1 and CDR2 (germline): LNHDA, SQIVND (reference sequence).

The chain recombines TRBV29-1 with TRBJ2-2; D gene uncertain. The germline CDR1 and CDR2 sequences are SQVTM and ANQGSEA. CDR3 length: 13 amino acids. The V gene lost 4 bases and the J gene lost 4 bases, with 10 bases spanning the gap. The CDR3 is CSVVRGSTGELFF. CDR3 DNA sequence: TGCAGCGTTGTTCGTGGTAGCACCGGGGAGCTGTTTTTT.

This chain uses TRBV7-3 with TRBJ2-3, with a weak D call TRBD2 (6 bases). Germline-derived CDR1 and CDR2 are SGHTA and FQGTGA. The CDR3 length is 13 residues. V was shortened by 1 base and J by 7 bases, with 9 bases between the two germline ends. CDR3 loop: CASSLRRGNTQYF. The CDR3 DNA reads as TGTGCCAGCAGCTTAAGGAGGGGTAATACGCAGTATTTT.

CDR3 residues: CASRTGGVKNIQYF. For the CDR3, the DNA is TGTGCCAGCAGGACAGGGGGCGTTAAAAACATTCAGTACTTC. The rearrangement uses TRBV6-5 and TRBJ2-4, with TRBD1 matching over 10 bases. The ends lost 6 bases at V and 4 bases at J; junction bases unmatched: 3. Germline CDR1 MNHEY, CDR2 SVGAGI. The CDR3 extends over 14 amino acids.

For the CDR3, the DNA is TGTGCCAGCAGCTTGGGGACTAGCGGGAGGGCCCGAGAGACCCAGTACTTC. It is translated as CASSLGTSGRARETQYF. The gene calls are TRBV5-8 and TRBJ2-5; 15 bases are a match to TRBD2. CDR1 is SGHTS and CDR2 is YDEGEE in the germline V gene. Germline trimming cut 0 bases from V and 4 bases from J; bases unmatched to any gene: 4. CDR3 length: 17 amino acids.

This clone was picked up a small number of times. The chain links TRBV21-1 to TRBJ1-1. TRBV21-1 is annotated as a pseudogene. CDR3 size: 16 residues. The CDR3 DNA follows: TGTGCCAGCAGCAAGAAGTCGGGGGGCGGATGCCATGAAGCTTTCTTT. Residues: CASSKKSGGGCHEAFF.

The chain is built from TRBV5-5 and TRBJ2-1, with TRBD2 matching 10 bases. Germline V gives CDR1 SGHKS, CDR2 YYEKEE (reference sequence). V lost 0 bases to trimming and J lost 6 bases; unmatched junction nucleotides: 3. This CDR3 contains 15 residues. The CDR3 here is CASSLVSSGSNEQFF. The CDR3 bases are TGTGCCAGCAGCTTGGTGTCTAGCGGGAGCAATGAGCAGTTCTTC.

This clone was observed a single time. The chain joins TRBV10-2 to TRBJ2-3; TRBD2 aligns across 8 bases. This CDR3 contains 16 residues. CDR1 is WSHSY, CDR2 SAAADI, per germline. V gave up 6 bases and J gave up 3 bases; unmatched junction bases: 11. This CDR3 is CASRYPAGVDTDTQYF. The CDR3 DNA reads TGCGCCAGCAGGTACCCAGCGGGAGTGGATACAGATACGCAGTATTTT.

This clone has a single count. The J gene is TRBJ1-2, the V gene TRBV6-5; 7 bases match TRBD1. The V segment lost 2 bases and the J segment 5 bases; nucleotides outside the gene matches: 5. The CDR3 totals 14 residues. The V gene's germline CDR1 is MNHEY and CDR2 SVGAGI. This chain's CDR3 is CASSYLGDSYGYTF. CDR3 nucleotide sequence: TGTGCCAGCAGTTACCTGGGGGACAGTTATGGCTACACCTTC.

The rearrangement links TRBV3-1 (or the pseudogene TRBV3-2) to TRBJ2-1, with 8 bases identical to TRBD1. Germline V lookup: CDR1 LGHDT, CDR2 YNNKEL (reference sequence). The V and J ends lost 4 bases and 9 bases, in that order; junction bases with no gene match: 2. The CDR3 covers 12 residues. CDR3 region: CASSRDRSEQFF. DNA of the CDR3: TGTGCCAGCAGCCGGGACAGGAGTGAGCAGTTCTTC.

The table lists this clone with a count of one. The chain has TRBV28 and TRBJ1-5; 8 positions match TRBD1. CDR3 length: 16 amino acids. V lost 3 bases to trimming and J lost 2 bases; unmatched junction nucleotides: 6. Looked up from germline, CDR1 is MDHEN and CDR2 is SYDVKM. The CDR3 sequence is CASSFHGQGGNQPQHF. DNA of the CDR3: TGTGCCAGCAGTTTCCACGGACAGGGAGGCAATCAGCCCCAGCATTTT.

This rearrangement joins TRBV3-1 (or the pseudogene TRBV3-2) to TRBJ1-1; 7 bases fit TRBD1. Germline lookup yields CDR1 LGHDT and CDR2 YNNKEL (reference sequence). The junction had 9 bases not matched to a gene; V was cut back by 3 bases and J by 5 bases. This CDR3 spans 15 amino acids. CDR3: CASSQSRDRGTEAFF. The DNA for the CDR3 is TGTGCCAGCAGCCAGTCCCGGGACAGAGGGACTGAAGCTTTCTTT.

The gene calls are TRBV5-1 and TRBJ2-2, with 7 bases lining up with TRBD2. Per germline, CDR1 SGHRS and CDR2 YFSETQ. This CDR3 comprises 14 residues. V lost 7 bases to trimming and J lost 4 bases; unmatched junction nucleotides: 7. The chain's CDR3 is CASGRERLTGELFF. The CDR3 bases are TGCGCCAGCGGGCGGGAGAGGCTCACCGGGGAGCTGTTTTTT.

This clone was counted a single time. V gene TRBV18 combines with J gene TRBJ2-7, with TRBD2 as a possible D gene (6 bases). The germline CDR1 and CDR2 sequences are KGHSH and LQKENI. The length of the CDR3 is 16 residues. V lost 0 bases and J 5 bases, leaving 17 bases between the germline ends. CDR3 loop: CASSPPSVPGEDEQYF. In DNA form, the CDR3 reads TGTGCCAGCTCACCACCGTCCGTTCCGGGAGAGGACGAGCAGTACTTC. The variable domain in full, with the rest retrieved from reference TRBV18 and TRBJ2-7, is NAGVMQNPRHLVRRRGQEARLRCSPMKGHSHVYWYRQLPEEGLKFMVYLQKENIIDESGMPKERFSAEFPKEGPSILRIQQVVRGDSAAYFCASSPPSVPGEDEQYFGPGTRLTVT.

This clone was counted only a few times. This chain uses TRBV28 with TRBJ1-5; D ambiguous. Trimming pared 10 bases from V and 6 bases from J, leaving 16 bases between. Germline-derived CDR1 and CDR2 are MDHEN and SYDVKM. This CDR3 is built from 13 residues. CDR3 coding DNA: TGTGCCAACGCGCCGGGTGTGGGTCAGCCCCAGCATTTT. Amino acid sequence: CANAPGVGQPQHF.

CDR3 region: CASSSAGRGYEQYF. CDR3 DNA: TGCGCCAGCAGCTCAGCGGGAAGAGGATACGAGCAGTACTTC. The gene calls are TRBV5-1 and TRBJ2-7; 7 bases align to TRBD2. The CDR3 spans 14 residues. Germline CDR1 and CDR2: SGHRS and YFSETQ. Trimming took 3 bases from V and 4 from J; bases not matched to a gene: 7.

This clone appeared a single time. The chain has TRBV4-1 and TRBJ2-7; 11 positions agree with TRBD2. Trimming cost V 5 bases and J 4 bases; bases outside gene matches: 7. This CDR3 comprises 15 residues. Germline loops: CDR1 MGHRA, CDR2 YSYEKL. CDR3 nucleotide sequence: TGCGCCAGCAGCTACCTAGCGGGAGGAGGGTACGAGCAGTACTTC. This translates into CASSYLAGGGYEQYF.

The chain employs TRBV7-3 and TRBJ2-7; D unclear. Germline loops: CDR1 SGHTA, CDR2 FQGTGA. Trimming removed 2 bases at V and 3 bases at J, with 8 bases between. There are 13 residues in the CDR3. The CDR3 sequence: CASSLDPGYEQYF. The CDR3 region has the DNA TGTGCCAGCAGCTTAGACCCAGGCTACGAGCAGTACTTC.

This chain links TRBV4-3 with TRBJ1-3; TRBD1 aligns across 9 bases. The junction had 8 bases not matched to a gene; V was cut back by 1 base and J by 4 bases. This CDR3 has 17 amino acids. Germline-derived CDR1 and CDR2 are LGHNA and YSLEER. The chain's CDR3 is CASSQVTGGMSGNTIYF. CDR3 sequence (DNA): TGCGCCAGCAGCCAAGTTACAGGGGGCATGTCAGGAAACACCATATATTTT.

The rearrangement uses TRBV7-2 and TRBJ1-5; TRBD1 aligns across 7 bases. CDR3 length equals 15 residues. With 2 bases clipped from V and 7 bases from J, the junction kept 8 bases outside the gene matches. Germline V gives CDR1 SGHTA, CDR2 FQGNSA. Here the CDR3 DNA reads TGTGCCAGCAGCTTACAGGGGGGATCGGACCAGCCCCAGCATTTT. This encodes CASSLQGGSDQPQHF.

The chain employs TRBV5-1 and TRBJ1-3; D remains ambiguous. Per germline, CDR1 SGHRS and CDR2 YFSETQ. This CDR3 is 15 amino acids long. The V end was cut by 4 bases, the J end by 2 bases, with 13 bases between. The CDR3: CASSKTASAGNTIYF. The CDR3 nucleotides are TGCGCCAGCAGCAAAACTGCCTCGGCTGGAAACACCATATATTTT. The whole variable domain, filled in from reference TRBV5-1 and TRBJ1-3, reads KAGVTQTPRYLIKTRGQQVTLSCSPISGHRSVSWYQQTPGQGLQFLFEYFSETQRNKGNFPGRFSGRQFSNSRSEMNVSTLELGDSALYLCASSKTASAGNTIYFGEGSWLTVV.

The CDR3 DNA is TGTGCCAGCAGCTTAAGCCGGTACGAGCAGTACTTC. Translated, it gives CASSLSRYEQYF. This chain uses TRBV7-9 with TRBJ2-7; no firm D call. Trimming removed 2 bases at V and 4 bases at J, with 6 bases between. The CDR3 sequence is 12 residues long. Per germline, CDR1 SEHNR and CDR2 FQNEAQ (reference sequence). Drawing the rest from reference TRBV7-9 and TRBJ2-7, the complete variable domain is DTGVSQNPRHKITKRGQNVTFRCDPISEHNRLYWYRQTLGQGPEFLTYFQNEAQLEKSRLLSDRFSAERPKGSFSTLEIQRTEQGDSAMYLCASSLSRYEQYFGPGTRLTVT.

The chain links TRBV27 to TRBJ1-5; tentatively, D is TRBD1 (5 bases). V lost 4 bases, J lost 1 base, and 11 bases lay in between. CDR3 length equals 15 residues. The V gene's germline CDR1 is MNHEY and CDR2 SMNVEV (reference sequence). Here the CDR3 DNA reads TGTGCCAGCAGTTGGGGGGGTGGGAGCAATCAGCCCCAGCATTTT. Amino acid sequence: CASSWGGGSNQPQHF.